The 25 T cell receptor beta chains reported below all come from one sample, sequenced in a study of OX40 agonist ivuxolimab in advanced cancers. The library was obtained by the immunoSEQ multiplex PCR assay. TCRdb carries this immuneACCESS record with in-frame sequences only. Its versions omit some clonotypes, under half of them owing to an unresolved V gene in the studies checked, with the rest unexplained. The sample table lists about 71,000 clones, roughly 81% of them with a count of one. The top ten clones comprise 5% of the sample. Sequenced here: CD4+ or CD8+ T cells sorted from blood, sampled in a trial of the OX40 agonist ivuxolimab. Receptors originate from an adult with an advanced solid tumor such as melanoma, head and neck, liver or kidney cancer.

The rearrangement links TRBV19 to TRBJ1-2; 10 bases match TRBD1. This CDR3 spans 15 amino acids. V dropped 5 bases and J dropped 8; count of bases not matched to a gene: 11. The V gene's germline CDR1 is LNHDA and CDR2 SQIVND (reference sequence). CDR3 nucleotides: TGTGCCAGTAGTCAGTACCCGGGACAGGGGCACGGCTACACCTTC. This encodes CASSQYPGQGHGYTF.

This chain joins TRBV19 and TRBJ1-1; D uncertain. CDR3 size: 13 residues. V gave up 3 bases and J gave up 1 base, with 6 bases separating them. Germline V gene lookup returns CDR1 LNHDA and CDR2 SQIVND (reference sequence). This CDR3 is CASSMAPNTEAFF. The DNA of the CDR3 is TGTGCCAGTAGTATGGCCCCGAACACTGAAGCTTTCTTT. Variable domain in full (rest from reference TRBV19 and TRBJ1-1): DGGITQSPKYLFRKEGQNVTLSCEQNLNHDAMYWYRQDPGQGLRLIYYSQIVNDFQKGDIAEGYSVSREKKESFPLTVTSAQKNPTAFYLCASSMAPNTEAFFGQGTRLTVV.

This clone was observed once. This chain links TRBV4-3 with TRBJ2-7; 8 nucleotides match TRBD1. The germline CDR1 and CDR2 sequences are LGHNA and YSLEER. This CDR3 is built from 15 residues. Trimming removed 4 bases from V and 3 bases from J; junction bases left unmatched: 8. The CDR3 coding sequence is TGCGCCAGCAGCCGATCACAGGGGGAACACTACGAGCAGTACTTC. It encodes CASSRSQGEHYEQYF.

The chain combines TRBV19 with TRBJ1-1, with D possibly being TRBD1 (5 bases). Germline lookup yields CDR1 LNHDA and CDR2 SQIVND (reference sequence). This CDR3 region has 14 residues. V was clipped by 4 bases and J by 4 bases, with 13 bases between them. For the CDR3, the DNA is TGTGCCAGTAGTAAGTCAGGGCTTAGCACTGAAGCTTTCTTT. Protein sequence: CASSKSGLSTEAFF.

CDR3 sequence reads: CASSPDDGTGFADTQYF. CDR3 coding DNA: TGTGCCAGCAGTCCAGACGACGGGACAGGGTTCGCAGATACGCAGTATTTT. The chain has TRBV14 and TRBJ2-3; 9 bases agree with TRBD1. The CDR3 consists of 17 residues. V lost 6 bases, J lost 4 bases, and 14 bases stayed unmatched. Looked up from germline, CDR1 is SGHDN and CDR2 is FVKESK.

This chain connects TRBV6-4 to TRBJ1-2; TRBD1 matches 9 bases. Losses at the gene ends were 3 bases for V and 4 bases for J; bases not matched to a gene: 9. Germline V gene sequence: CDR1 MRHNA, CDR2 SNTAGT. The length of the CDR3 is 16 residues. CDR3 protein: CASSETGGSGPYGYTF. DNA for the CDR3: TGTGCCAGCAGTGAAACAGGGGGCTCGGGTCCCTATGGCTACACCTTC.

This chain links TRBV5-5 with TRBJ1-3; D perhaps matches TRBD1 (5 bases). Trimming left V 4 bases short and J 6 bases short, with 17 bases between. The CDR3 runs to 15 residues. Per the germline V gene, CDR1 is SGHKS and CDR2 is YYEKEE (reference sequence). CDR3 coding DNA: TGTGCCAGCAGCCCAGTTGGGGGGACCCCAAACACCATATATTTT. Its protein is CASSPVGGTPNTIYF.

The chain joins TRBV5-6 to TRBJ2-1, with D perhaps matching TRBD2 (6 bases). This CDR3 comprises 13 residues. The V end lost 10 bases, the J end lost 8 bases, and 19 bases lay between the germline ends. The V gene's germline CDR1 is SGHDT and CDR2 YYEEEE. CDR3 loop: CAGGGALSDEQFF. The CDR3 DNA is TGTGCCGGCGGCGGGGCACTGTCCGATGAGCAGTTCTTC.

The chain's CDR3 is CASSQQGLSGNTIYF. CDR3 nucleotide sequence: TGCGCCAGCAGCCAACAAGGGCTCTCTGGAAACACCATATATTTT. The chain joins TRBV4-1 to TRBJ1-3, with D hard to call. CDR1 is MGHRA, CDR2 YSYEKL, per germline. The ends were cut back, 2 bases at V and 0 bases at J, with 8 bases in the middle. The CDR3 is made up of 15 amino acids.

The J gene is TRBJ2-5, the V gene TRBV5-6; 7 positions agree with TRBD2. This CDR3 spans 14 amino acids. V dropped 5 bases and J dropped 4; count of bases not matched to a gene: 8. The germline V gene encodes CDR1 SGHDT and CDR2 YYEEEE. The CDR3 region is CASRTSGVGETQYF. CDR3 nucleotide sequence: TGTGCCAGCAGAACCAGCGGGGTAGGAGAGACCCAGTACTTC.

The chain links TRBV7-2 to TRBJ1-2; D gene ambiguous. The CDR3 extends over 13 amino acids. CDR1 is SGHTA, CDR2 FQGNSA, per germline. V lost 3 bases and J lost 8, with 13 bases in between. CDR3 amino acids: CASSFSGPGGYTF. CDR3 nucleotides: TGTGCCAGCAGCTTTTCTGGACCTGGGGGCTACACCTTC.

The CDR3 sequence is CASRQISNTGELFF. The CDR3 DNA is TGTGCCAGCAGACAAATTTCGAACACCGGGGAGCTGTTTTTT. The rearrangement joins TRBV9 to TRBJ2-2; D ambiguous. The CDR3 loop spans 14 amino acids. The V gene's germline CDR1 is SGDLS and CDR2 YYNGEE. Trimming cost V 5 bases and J 0 bases, with 8 bases left between them.

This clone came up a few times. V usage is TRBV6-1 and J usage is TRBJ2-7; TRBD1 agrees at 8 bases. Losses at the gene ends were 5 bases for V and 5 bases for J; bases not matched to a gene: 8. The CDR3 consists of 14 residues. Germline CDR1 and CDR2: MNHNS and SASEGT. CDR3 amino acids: CASSTRQGSDEQYF. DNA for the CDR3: TGTGCCAGCAGTACGCGACAGGGGAGTGACGAGCAGTACTTC.

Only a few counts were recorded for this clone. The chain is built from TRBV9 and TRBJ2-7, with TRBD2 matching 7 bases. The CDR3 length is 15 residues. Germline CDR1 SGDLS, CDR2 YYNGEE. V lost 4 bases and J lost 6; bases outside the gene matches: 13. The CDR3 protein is CASSPRTSSHPEQYF. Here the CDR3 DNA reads TGTGCCAGCAGCCCTAGGACTAGTAGTCACCCCGAGCAGTACTTC.

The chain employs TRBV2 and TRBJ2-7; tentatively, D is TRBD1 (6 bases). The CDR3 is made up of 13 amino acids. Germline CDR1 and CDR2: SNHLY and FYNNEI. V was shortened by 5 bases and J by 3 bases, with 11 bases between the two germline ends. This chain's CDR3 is CASSPRDNYEQYF. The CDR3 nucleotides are TGTGCCAGCAGTCCCCGGGACAACTACGAGCAGTACTTC.

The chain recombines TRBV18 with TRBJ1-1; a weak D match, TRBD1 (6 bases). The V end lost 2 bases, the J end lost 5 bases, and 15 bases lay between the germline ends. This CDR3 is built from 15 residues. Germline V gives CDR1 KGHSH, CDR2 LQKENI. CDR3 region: CASSPFSGEGTEAFF. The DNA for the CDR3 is TGTGCCAGCTCACCATTTTCAGGGGAAGGGACTGAAGCTTTCTTT. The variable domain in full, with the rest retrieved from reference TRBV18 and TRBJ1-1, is NAGVMQNPRHLVRRRGQEARLRCSPMKGHSHVYWYRQLPEEGLKFMVYLQKENIIDESGMPKERFSAEFPKEGPSILRIQQVVRGDSAAYFCASSPFSGEGTEAFFGQGTRLTVV.

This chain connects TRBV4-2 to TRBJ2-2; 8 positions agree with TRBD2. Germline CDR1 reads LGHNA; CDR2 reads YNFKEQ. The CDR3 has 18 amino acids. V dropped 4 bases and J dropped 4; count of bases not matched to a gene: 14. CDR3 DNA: TGTGCCAGCAGCCCCCGTTCTCCAAGCGGGAGTCTCACCGGGGAGCTGTTTTTT. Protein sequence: CASSPRSPSGSLTGELFF.

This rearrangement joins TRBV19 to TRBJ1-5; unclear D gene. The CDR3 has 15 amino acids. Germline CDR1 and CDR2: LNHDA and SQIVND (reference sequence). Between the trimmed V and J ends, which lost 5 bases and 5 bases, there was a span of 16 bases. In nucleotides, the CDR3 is TGTGCCAGTAGTTTGTGGGTGAGCCCAGATCAGCCCCAGCATTTT. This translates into CASSLWVSPDQPQHF.

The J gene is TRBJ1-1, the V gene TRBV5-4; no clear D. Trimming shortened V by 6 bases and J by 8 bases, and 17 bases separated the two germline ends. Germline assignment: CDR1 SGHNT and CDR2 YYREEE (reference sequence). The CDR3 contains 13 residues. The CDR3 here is CASTRPGSDEAFF. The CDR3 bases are TGTGCCAGCACCCGCCCAGGCTCGGACGAAGCTTTCTTT.

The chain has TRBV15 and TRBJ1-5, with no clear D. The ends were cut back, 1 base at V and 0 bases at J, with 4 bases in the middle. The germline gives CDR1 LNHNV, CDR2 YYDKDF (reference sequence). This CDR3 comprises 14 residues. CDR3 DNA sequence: TGTGCCACCAGCAGAGGGGGTAGCAATCAGCCCCAGCATTTT. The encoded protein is CATSRGGSNQPQHF.

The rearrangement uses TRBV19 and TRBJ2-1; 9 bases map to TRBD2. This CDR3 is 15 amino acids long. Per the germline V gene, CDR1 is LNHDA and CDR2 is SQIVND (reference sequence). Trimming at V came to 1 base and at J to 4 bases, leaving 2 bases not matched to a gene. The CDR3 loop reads CASSIGTSAYNEQFF. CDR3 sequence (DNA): TGTGCCAGTAGTATAGGGACTAGCGCGTACAATGAGCAGTTCTTC.

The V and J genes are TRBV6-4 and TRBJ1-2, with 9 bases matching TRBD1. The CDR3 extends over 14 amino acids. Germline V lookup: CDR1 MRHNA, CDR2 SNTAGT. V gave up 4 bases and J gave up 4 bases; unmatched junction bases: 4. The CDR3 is CASSVGQGSYGYTF. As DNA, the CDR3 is TGTGCCAGCAGTGTCGGACAGGGGAGCTATGGCTACACCTTC.

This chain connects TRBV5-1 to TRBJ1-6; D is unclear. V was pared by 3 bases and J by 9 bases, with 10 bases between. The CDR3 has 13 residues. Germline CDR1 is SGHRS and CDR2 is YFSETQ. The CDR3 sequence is CASSSDWGSPLHF. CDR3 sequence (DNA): TGCGCCAGCAGCTCGGACTGGGGTTCACCCCTCCACTTT.

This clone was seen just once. In DNA, the CDR3 is TGTGCCAGCCAACCGATCGCGAGACACACCATATATTTT. Translating it yields CASQPIARHTIYF. The chain employs TRBV6-6 and TRBJ1-3; no definite D call. V shed 8 bases and J shed 8 bases, with 16 bases lying between them. Germline-derived CDR1 and CDR2 are MNHNY and SVGAGI (reference sequence). The CDR3 consists of 13 residues.

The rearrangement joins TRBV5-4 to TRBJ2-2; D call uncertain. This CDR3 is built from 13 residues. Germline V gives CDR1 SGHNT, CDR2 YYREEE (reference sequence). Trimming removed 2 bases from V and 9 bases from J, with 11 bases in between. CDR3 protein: CASSFFGRWELFF. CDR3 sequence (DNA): TGTGCCAGCAGCTTTTTTGGTCGGTGGGAGCTGTTTTTT.